Reported below is one T cell receptor beta chain. Antigen: not known. A multiplex PCR was run with 60 Vbeta primers and 13 Jbeta primers. Some clones are missing from TCRdb's copy, which holds only in-frame ones; the method was immunoSEQ multiplex PCR. The table has under 200,000 clones, 60% to 80% seen once. The source of the sample is a study of cytomegalovirus exposure and HLA in healthy donors. Study information: Earlier findings included nearly 120 million unique TCR beta sequences obtained from approximately 170 million T cells. In terms of ancestry, the Caucasian-associated cluster contained roughly four fifths of the 398 genotyped donors.

Study-wide findings and caveats: Researchers reportedly found TCR beta sequences accurately predicted most subjects' HLA-A and HLA-B alleles. CMV serostatus was the sole immune exposure information available.

The V gene end was trimmed by 6 bases and the J gene end by 6 bases; junction bases not matched to a gene: 4. The V gene's germline CDR1 is SGHTA and CDR2 FQGTGA. The length of the CDR3 is 13 residues. The sequence was obtained from a man aged 50 to 59 in good health and CMV-seropositive. J is TRBJ2-2 and V is TRBV7-3; TRBD1 matches 7 bases. The sample was PBMCs. DNA of the CDR3: TGTGCCAGCAGGGACAGGACGGCCGGGGAGCTGTTTTTT. This translates into CASRDRTAGELFF.